Below are 14 T cell receptor beta chains sequenced from a single sample in a study of T cells expressing NK-cell markers. TCRdb reprocessed the 5' RACE reads and stores each CDR3 protein as one record, lacking DNA. The sample holds some 190,000 distinct CDR3 sequences. The sequencing sample was made of blood T cells: a sorted CD56 or NKG2C T cell subset, CD4+ or CD8+ T cells, or bulk PBMC T cells (not recorded which). The source of these receptors is a man aged 18-70 years in good health.

CDR3 region: CASSLPGTSLISYNEQFF. The rearrangement joins TRBV28 to TRBJ2-1; the D gene TCRdb calls, TRBD2, cannot be checked with no DNA. Germline lookup yields CDR1 MDHEN and CDR2 SYDVKM. This CDR3 is built from 18 residues. The full variable domain, its missing parts supplied by reference TRBV28 and TRBJ2-1, is DVKVTQSSRYLVKRTGEKVFLECVQDMDHENMFWYRQDPGLGLRLIYFSYDVKMKEKGDIPEGYSVSREKKERFSLILESASTNQTSMYLCASSLPGTSLISYNEQFFGPGTRLTVL.

CDR3 in amino acids: CASSYWSSGANVLTF. The chain carries TRBV6-5 and TRBJ2-6. CDR1 is MNHEY and CDR2 is SVGAGI in the germline V gene. This CDR3 contains 15 residues.

CDR3 residues: CASSYPGTSHGYTF. V usage is TRBV7-9 and J usage is TRBJ1-2; TCRdb's D call of TRBD1 is untestable without DNA. Per germline, CDR1 SEHNR and CDR2 FQNEAQ (reference sequence). The CDR3 totals 14 residues.

The chain recombines TRBV2 with TRBJ1-5; TCRdb's D call of TRBD1 is untestable without DNA. This CDR3 region has 13 residues. Germline loops: CDR1 SNHLY, CDR2 FYNNEI. The CDR3 reads CASGPPSNQPQHF.

The V gene is TRBV24-1, the J gene TRBJ2-2; TCRdb designates TRBD1, a call that cannot be tested without DNA. CDR1 and CDR2 (germline): KGHDR, SFDVKD. The CDR3 spans 16 residues. This chain's CDR3 is CATSDAGQSYTGELFF.

CDR3 sequence reads: CASSLAPSGTETEAFF. The V call is TRBV7-9, the J call TRBJ1-1; TCRdb picks TRBD1, but there is no DNA to check that call. The CDR3 length is 16 residues. Germline assignment: CDR1 SEHNR and CDR2 FQNEAQ (reference sequence).

This sequence joins TRBV7-9 and TRBJ2-5; checking the TCRdb D call of TRBD1 is not possible without DNA. The germline V gene encodes CDR1 SEHNR and CDR2 FQNEAQ (reference sequence). The CDR3 length is 15 residues. CDR3: CASSSRLGQQETQYF.

V and J are TRBV27 and TRBJ2-7. Germline loops: CDR1 MNHEY, CDR2 SMNVEV (reference sequence). The CDR3 length is 15 residues. The CDR3 sequence is CASSSLPALNYEQYF.

The chain joins TRBV12-3 or TRBV12-4 to TRBJ2-1; lacking DNA, the TRBD1 call made by TCRdb goes unchecked. The CDR3 loop spans 16 amino acids. This CDR3 reads CASSLSSGTVYNEQFF.

V gene TRBV6-1 combines with J gene TRBJ1-5; no DNA is available, so the TRBD1 call from TCRdb remains unchecked. This CDR3 is 11 amino acids long. Germline V CDR1 and CDR2: MNHNS, SASEGT. The CDR3 loop reads CASRGGLAQHF.

The chain is built from TRBV29-1 and TRBJ1-2. The CDR3 runs to 14 residues. Per the germline V gene, CDR1 is SQVTM and CDR2 is ANQGSEA. CDR3 amino acids: CSVQPQRANYGYTF.

This chain joins TRBV11-2 and TRBJ1-2; TCRdb's D call of TRBD1 is untestable without DNA. Germline V gives CDR1 SGHAT, CDR2 FQNNGV. The CDR3 is 14 amino acids. This chain's CDR3 is CASSYTTGAEGYTF.

The chain carries TRBV9 and TRBJ1-2. This CDR3 is built from 16 residues. In germline, CDR1 is SGDLS, CDR2 YYNGEE. The CDR3: CASSEQHWGEDYGYTF.

The chain combines TRBV7-6 with TRBJ1-1; TCRdb's D gene call, TRBD1, goes unchecked for lack of DNA. This CDR3 has 15 residues. Germline CDR1 is SGHVS and CDR2 is FNYEAQ. CDR3 sequence reads: CASSLGSGGATEAFF.